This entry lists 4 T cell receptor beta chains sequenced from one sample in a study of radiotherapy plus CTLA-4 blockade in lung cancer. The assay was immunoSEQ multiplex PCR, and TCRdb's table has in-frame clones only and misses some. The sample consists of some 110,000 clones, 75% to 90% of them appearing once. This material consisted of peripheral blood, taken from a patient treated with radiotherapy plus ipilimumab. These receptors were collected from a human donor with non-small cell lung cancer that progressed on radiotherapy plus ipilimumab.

In DNA, the CDR3 is TGTGCCAGTAGTATAAAACTAGCGGGAGGAACCAATGAGCAGTTCTTC. Protein sequence: CASSIKLAGGTNEQFF. The rearrangement links TRBV19 to TRBJ2-1, with TRBD2 matching over 12 bases. The CDR3 spans 16 residues. The junction had 5 bases not matched to a gene; V was cut back by 2 bases and J by 6 bases. Germline CDR1 LNHDA, CDR2 SQIVND (reference sequence). Full variable domain (rest looked up from reference TRBV19 and TRBJ2-1): DGGITQSPKYLFRKEGQNVTLSCEQNLNHDAMYWYRQDPGQGLRLIYYSQIVNDFQKGDIAEGYSVSREKKESFPLTVTSAQKNPTAFYLCASSIKLAGGTNEQFFGPGTRLTVL.

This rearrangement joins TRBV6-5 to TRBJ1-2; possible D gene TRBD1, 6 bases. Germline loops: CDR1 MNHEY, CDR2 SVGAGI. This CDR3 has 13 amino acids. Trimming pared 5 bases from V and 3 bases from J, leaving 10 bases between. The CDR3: CASSEGGDYGYTF. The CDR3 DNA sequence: TGTGCCAGCAGTGAAGGGGGGGACTATGGCTACACCTTC.

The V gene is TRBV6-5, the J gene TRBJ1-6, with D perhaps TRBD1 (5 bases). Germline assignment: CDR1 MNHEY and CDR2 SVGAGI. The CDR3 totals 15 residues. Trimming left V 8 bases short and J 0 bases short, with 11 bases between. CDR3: CASGGGSSYNSPLHF. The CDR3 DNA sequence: TGTGCCAGCGGTGGGGGAAGCTCCTATAATTCACCCCTCCACTTT.

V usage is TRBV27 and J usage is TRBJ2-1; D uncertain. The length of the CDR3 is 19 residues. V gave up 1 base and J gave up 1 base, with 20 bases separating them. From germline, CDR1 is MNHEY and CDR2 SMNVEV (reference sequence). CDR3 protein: CASSLFTRPDPVSYNEQFF. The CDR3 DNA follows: TGTGCCAGCAGTTTATTTACCCGGCCTGACCCCGTTTCCTACAATGAGCAGTTCTTC.